One sample yielded the 13 T cell receptor beta chains listed below, sequenced in a study of shared clonotypes between healthy human individuals. This table comes from immunoSEQ multiplex PCR, and its TCRdb copy is limited to in-frame clones, with some not included. Of over 1.4 million clones in the sample, roughly 96% were seen once. Sample: naive CD4+ T cells sorted from blood. Sample subset: CD45RA+ positively selected. Receptor source: a man between 25 and 39 years old in good health.

The J gene is TRBJ1-5, the V gene TRBV5-5; TRBD1 matches at 9 bases. Trimming at V came to 4 bases and at J to 5 bases, leaving 10 bases not matched to a gene. Germline CDR1 is SGHKS and CDR2 is YYEKEE (reference sequence). This CDR3 spans 16 amino acids. CDR3 sequence (DNA): TGTGCCAGCAGCAGCGCCCCCCGGGACAGGGATCAGCCCCAGCATTTT. Encoded protein: CASSSAPRDRDQPQHF.

The chain recombines TRBV5-5 with TRBJ2-7; D might be TRBD1 (6 bases). V dropped 0 bases and J dropped 0 bases, with 16 bases sitting between them. This CDR3 contains 17 residues. Germline assignment: CDR1 SGHKS and CDR2 YYEKEE (reference sequence). The CDR3 loop is CASSLAPGHYFSYEQYF. CDR3 nucleotides: TGTGCCAGCAGCTTGGCTCCGGGACACTACTTCTCCTACGAGCAGTACTTC.

This clone was counted a single time. The V gene is TRBV18, the J gene TRBJ1-2; TRBD1 matches 8 bases. Trimming at V came to 6 bases and at J to 2 bases, leaving 2 bases not matched to a gene. The CDR3 is 13 residues long. Germline V gene data show CDR1 as KGHSH and CDR2 as LQKENI. The CDR3 bases are TGTGCCAGCTCGGGACAGGCGAACTATGGCTACACCTTC. Translated: CASSGQANYGYTF.

The genes are TRBV29-1 and TRBJ2-7; D is perhaps TRBD1 (5 bases). From germline, CDR1 is SQVTM and CDR2 ANQGSEA. This CDR3 is built from 12 residues. V shed 7 bases and J shed 1 base, with 11 bases lying between them. CDR3 nucleotides: TGCAGCGGGGATCAGGGTTCCTACGAGCAGTACTTC. As protein: CSGDQGSYEQYF.

This clone appeared once. The V and J genes are TRBV11-2 and TRBJ2-1; D is unresolved. In germline, CDR1 is SGHAT, CDR2 FQNNGV. V gave up 3 bases and J gave up 6 bases, with 15 bases separating them. This CDR3 is built from 15 residues. CDR3 residues: CASSLGLAVFNEQFF. DNA for the CDR3: TGTGCCAGCAGCTTGGGTTTAGCAGTATTCAATGAGCAGTTCTTC.

In regard to this clone: Other DNA sequences within the sample encode an identical CDR3. CDR3 protein: CASRGTGNQPQHF. The CDR3 DNA is TGTGCCAGCAGGGGGACGGGGAATCAGCCCCAGCATTTT. This sequence joins TRBV2 and TRBJ1-5; a possible D gene is TRBD1 (5 bases). The CDR3 has 13 amino acids. The germline V gene encodes CDR1 SNHLY and CDR2 FYNNEI. Trimming removed 6 bases from V and 4 bases from J, with 10 bases in between.

V usage is TRBV7-2 and J usage is TRBJ2-1; 11 nucleotides line up with TRBD2. The CDR3 loop spans 16 amino acids. The V and J ends lost 1 base and 9 bases, in that order; junction bases with no gene match: 8. The germline V gene encodes CDR1 SGHTA and CDR2 FQGNSA. Here the CDR3 DNA reads TGTGCCAGCAGCTTAGTAGTGGGACTAGCGGATTCTGAGCAGTTCTTC. Its protein product is CASSLVVGLADSEQFF.

This rearrangement joins TRBV6-6 to TRBJ1-2; unclear D gene. The length of the CDR3 is 12 residues. V shed 4 bases and J shed 3 bases, with 6 bases lying between them. Looked up from germline, CDR1 is MNHNY and CDR2 is SVGAGI (reference sequence). CDR3 nucleotide sequence: TGTGCCAGCAGTTTCGCGGACTATGGCTACACCTTC. It specifies CASSFADYGYTF.

The chain has TRBV4-3 and TRBJ2-1; a weak D match, TRBD2 (6 bases). V lost 4 bases and J 5 bases, leaving 9 bases between the germline ends. Germline V gives CDR1 LGHNA, CDR2 YSLEER. The CDR3 covers 13 residues. The CDR3: CASSPLAHNEQFF. The CDR3, as DNA: TGCGCCAGCAGCCCCCTAGCGCACAATGAGCAGTTCTTC.

The gene calls are TRBV10-2 and TRBJ2-7; tentatively, D is TRBD1 (6 bases). The CDR3 is made up of 15 amino acids. The ends were cut back, 6 bases at V and 0 bases at J, with 15 bases in the middle. Germline V gene sequence: CDR1 WSHSY, CDR2 SAAADI. The CDR3 DNA sequence: TGCGCCAGCAGGGACGACAGGTCCCTCTCCTACGAGCAGTACTTC. Translated, it gives CASRDDRSLSYEQYF.

The chain carries TRBV18 and TRBJ1-1; the D gene is possibly TRBD1 (5 bases). Germline assignment: CDR1 KGHSH and CDR2 LQKENI. The CDR3 extends over 15 amino acids. Trimming pared 1 base from V and 1 base from J, leaving 10 bases between. The CDR3 DNA sequence: TGTGCCAGCTCACCACTGGGACTTACGAACACTGAAGCTTTCTTT. This translates into CASSPLGLTNTEAFF.

The genes are TRBV6-1 and TRBJ1-5, with D tentatively TRBD1 (5 bases). Germline assignment: CDR1 MNHNS and CDR2 SASEGT. V lost 3 bases and J 2 bases, leaving 17 bases between the germline ends. The CDR3 runs to 17 residues. The DNA for the CDR3 is TGTGCCAGCAGTGAGGACACAGTGCGGGCGGGCAATCAGCCCCAGCATTTT. Translating it yields CASSEDTVRAGNQPQHF.

The chain links TRBV18 to TRBJ2-3; 7 nucleotides agree with TRBD2. The CDR3 contains 15 residues. The J segment lost 3 bases and the V segment lost 3 bases, leaving 6 bases of the junction unmatched. Per the germline V gene, CDR1 is KGHSH and CDR2 is LQKENI. CDR3: CASSPGGRWTDTQYF. The CDR3 DNA sequence: TGTGCCAGCTCACCGGGCGGGAGATGGACAGATACGCAGTATTTT.